The subject of this entry is one TCR beta chain. What it binds is unknown. Germline loops: CDR1 SQVTM, CDR2 ANQGSEA. The V end was cut by 4 bases, the J end by 0 bases, with 7 bases between. The CDR3 length is 13 residues. The data were obtained in a study of OX40 agonist ivuxolimab in advanced cancers. Overall study results and limits: Expanded clones were, on average, more numerous among CD8+ T cells than CD4+. Also present in some nonresponders was a low level of normalized T-cell clonal expansion.

Blood was sampled at baseline, cycle 4 day 1, and cycle 7 day 1. Sequenced by immunoSEQ multiplex PCR; TCRdb stores in-frame clones only, minus some. In the table there are tens of thousands of clones, around 89% of which are singletons. This chain links TRBV29-1 with TRBJ2-1, with D possibly TRBD2 on 6 matching bases. The clonotype originates from an adult with an advanced solid tumor such as melanoma, head and neck, liver or kidney cancer. Material: CD4+ or CD8+ T cells sorted from blood, obtained in a trial of the OX40 agonist ivuxolimab. In DNA form, the CDR3 reads TGCAGCGTTGGCGGGACCTCCTACAATGAGCAGTTCTTC. Protein sequence: CSVGGTSYNEQFF.